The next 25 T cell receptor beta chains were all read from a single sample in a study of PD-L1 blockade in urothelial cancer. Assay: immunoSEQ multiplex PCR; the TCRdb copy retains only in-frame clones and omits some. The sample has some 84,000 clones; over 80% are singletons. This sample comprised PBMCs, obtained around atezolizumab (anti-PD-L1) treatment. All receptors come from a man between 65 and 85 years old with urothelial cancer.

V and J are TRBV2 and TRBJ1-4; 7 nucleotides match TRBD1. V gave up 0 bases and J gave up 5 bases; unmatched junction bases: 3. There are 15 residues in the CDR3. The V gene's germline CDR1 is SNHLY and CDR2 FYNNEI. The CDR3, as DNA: TGTGCCAGCAGTGAAGCGGGGACAGTAAATGAAAAACTGTTTTTT. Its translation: CASSEAGTVNEKLFF.

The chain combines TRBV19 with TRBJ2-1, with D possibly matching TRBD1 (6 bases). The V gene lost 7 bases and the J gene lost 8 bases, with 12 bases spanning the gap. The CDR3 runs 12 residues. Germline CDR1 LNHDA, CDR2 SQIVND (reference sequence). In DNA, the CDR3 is TGTGCCAGTATTAACAGGGTGGATGAGCAGTTCTTC. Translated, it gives CASINRVDEQFF. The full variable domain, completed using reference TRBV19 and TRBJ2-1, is DGGITQSPKYLFRKEGQNVTLSCEQNLNHDAMYWYRQDPGQGLRLIYYSQIVNDFQKGDIAEGYSVSREKKESFPLTVTSAQKNPTAFYLCASINRVDEQFFGPGTRLTVL.

The DNA of the CDR3 is TGTGCCAGCAGCTTAGGACAGGGGCGAAGGTACACTGAAGCTTTCTTT. This encodes CASSLGQGRRYTEAFF. This chain uses TRBV7-6 with TRBJ1-1, with 8 bases identical to TRBD1. CDR3 length: 16 amino acids. Germline CDR1 SGHVS, CDR2 FNYEAQ. V was pared by 1 base and J by 3 bases, with 7 bases of the junction left unmatched.

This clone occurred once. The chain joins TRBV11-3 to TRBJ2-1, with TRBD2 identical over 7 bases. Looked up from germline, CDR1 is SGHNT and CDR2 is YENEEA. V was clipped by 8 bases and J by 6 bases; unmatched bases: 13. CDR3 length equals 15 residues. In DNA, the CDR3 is TGTGCCAGCGGGAGGGACGGACGGGGCACCAATGAGCAGTTCTTC. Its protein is CASGRDGRGTNEQFF.

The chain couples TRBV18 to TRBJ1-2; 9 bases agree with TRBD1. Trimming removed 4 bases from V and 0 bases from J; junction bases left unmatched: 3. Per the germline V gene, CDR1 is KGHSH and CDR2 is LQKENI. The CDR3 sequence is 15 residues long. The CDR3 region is CASSLGQGANYGYTF. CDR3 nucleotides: TGTGCCAGCTCACTGGGACAGGGAGCTAACTATGGCTACACCTTC.

CDR3 region: CASSQDGGGNIQYF. CDR3 bases: TGCGCCAGCAGCCAAGATGGGGGGGGAAACATTCAGTACTTC. The V call is TRBV4-1, the J call TRBJ2-4, with 7 bases lining up with TRBD2. Germline values: CDR1 MGHRA, CDR2 YSYEKL. V was clipped by 0 bases and J by 6 bases; unmatched bases: 2. CDR3 length: 14 residues.

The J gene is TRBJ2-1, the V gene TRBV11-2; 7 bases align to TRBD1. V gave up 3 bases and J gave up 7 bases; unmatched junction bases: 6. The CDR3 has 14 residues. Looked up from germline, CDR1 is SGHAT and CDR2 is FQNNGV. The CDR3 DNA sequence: TGTGCCAGCAGCTTTAACAGGGGTTCTAATGAGCAGTTCTTC. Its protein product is CASSFNRGSNEQFF.

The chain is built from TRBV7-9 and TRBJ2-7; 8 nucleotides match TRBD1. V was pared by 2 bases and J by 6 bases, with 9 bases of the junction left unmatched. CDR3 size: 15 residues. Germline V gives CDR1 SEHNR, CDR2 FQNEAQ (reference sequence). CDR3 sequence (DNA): TGTGCCAGCAGCTTAACCCAGGCAGGGGGCGGCGAGCAGTACTTC. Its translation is CASSLTQAGGGEQYF.

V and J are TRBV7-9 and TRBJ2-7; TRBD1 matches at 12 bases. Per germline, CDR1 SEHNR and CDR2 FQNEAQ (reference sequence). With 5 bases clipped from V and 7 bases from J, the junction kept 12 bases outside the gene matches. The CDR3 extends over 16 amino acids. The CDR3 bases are TGTGCCAGCAGCCCCTCGGGCGGGACAGGGGGCGAGGAGCAGTACTTC. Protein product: CASSPSGGTGGEEQYF.

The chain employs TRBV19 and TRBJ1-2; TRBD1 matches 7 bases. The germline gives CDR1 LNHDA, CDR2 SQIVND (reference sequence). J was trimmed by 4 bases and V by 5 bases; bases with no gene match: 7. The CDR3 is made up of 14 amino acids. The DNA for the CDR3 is TGTGCCAGTAGTCCCCGACAGGGCTTCTATGGCTACACCTTC. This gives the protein CASSPRQGFYGYTF. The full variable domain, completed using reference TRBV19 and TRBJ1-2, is DGGITQSPKYLFRKEGQNVTLSCEQNLNHDAMYWYRQDPGQGLRLIYYSQIVNDFQKGDIAEGYSVSREKKESFPLTVTSAQKNPTAFYLCASSPRQGFYGYTFGSGTRLTVV.

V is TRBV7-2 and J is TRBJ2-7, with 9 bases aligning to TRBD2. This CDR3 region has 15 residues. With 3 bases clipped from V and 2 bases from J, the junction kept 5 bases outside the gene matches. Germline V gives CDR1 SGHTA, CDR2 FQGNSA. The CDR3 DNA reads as TGTGCCAGCAGCTTTAAGAGCGGGAGGCCCTACGAGCAGTACTTC. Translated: CASSFKSGRPYEQYF.

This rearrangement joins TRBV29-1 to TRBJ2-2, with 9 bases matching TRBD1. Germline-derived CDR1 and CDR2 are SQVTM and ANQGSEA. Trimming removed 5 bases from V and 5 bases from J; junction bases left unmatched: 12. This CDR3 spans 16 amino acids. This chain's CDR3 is CSVPRSGTGYTGELFF. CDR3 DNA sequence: TGCAGCGTTCCCCGATCCGGGACAGGGTATACCGGGGAGCTGTTTTTT.

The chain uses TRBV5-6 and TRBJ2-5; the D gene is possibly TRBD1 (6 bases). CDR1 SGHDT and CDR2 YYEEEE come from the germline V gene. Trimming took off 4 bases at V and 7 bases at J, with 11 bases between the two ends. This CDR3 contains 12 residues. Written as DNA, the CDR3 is TGTGCCAGCAGCGGGGTAGGGGGGACCCAGTACTTC. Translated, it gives CASSGVGGTQYF.

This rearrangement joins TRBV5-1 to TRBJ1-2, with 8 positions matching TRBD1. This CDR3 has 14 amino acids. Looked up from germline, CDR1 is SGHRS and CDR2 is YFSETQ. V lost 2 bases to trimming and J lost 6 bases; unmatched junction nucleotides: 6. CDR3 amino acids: CASSLQGGENGYTF. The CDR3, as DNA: TGCGCCAGCAGCTTACAGGGGGGAGAGAATGGCTACACCTTC.

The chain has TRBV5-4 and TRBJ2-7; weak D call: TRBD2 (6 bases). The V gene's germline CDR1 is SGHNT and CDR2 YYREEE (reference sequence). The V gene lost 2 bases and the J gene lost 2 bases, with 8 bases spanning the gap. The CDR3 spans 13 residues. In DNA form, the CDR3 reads TGTGCCAGCAGCTTCCGGGAGACCTACGAGCAGTACTTC. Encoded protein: CASSFRETYEQYF.

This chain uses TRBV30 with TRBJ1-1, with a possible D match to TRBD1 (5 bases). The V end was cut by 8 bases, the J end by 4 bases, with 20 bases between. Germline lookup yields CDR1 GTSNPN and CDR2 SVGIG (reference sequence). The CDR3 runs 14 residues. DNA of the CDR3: TGTGCCAAAGGCAAAGGGGACTTCGGCACTGAAGCTTTCTTT. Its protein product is CAKGKGDFGTEAFF.

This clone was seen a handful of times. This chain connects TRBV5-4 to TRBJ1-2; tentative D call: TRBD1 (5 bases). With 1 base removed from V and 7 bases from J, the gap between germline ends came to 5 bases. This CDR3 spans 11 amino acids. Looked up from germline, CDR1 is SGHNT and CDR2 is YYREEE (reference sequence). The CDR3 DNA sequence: TGTGCCAGCAGCTTGAGGGGTGGCTACACCTTC. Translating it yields CASSLRGGYTF.

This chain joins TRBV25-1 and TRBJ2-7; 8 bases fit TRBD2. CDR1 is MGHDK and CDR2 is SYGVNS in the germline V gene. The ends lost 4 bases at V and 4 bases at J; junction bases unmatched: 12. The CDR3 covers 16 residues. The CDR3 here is CASSGGGAGVRYEQYF. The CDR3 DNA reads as TGTGCCAGCAGTGGGGGGGGAGCGGGAGTTAGGTACGAGCAGTACTTC.

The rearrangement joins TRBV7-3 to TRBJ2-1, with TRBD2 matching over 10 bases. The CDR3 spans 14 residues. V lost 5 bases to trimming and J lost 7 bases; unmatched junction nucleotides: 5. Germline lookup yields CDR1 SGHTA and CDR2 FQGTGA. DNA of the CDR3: TGTGCCAGCAGCCGTGAGCGGGAGGGGAATGAGCAGTTCTTC. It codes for CASSREREGNEQFF.

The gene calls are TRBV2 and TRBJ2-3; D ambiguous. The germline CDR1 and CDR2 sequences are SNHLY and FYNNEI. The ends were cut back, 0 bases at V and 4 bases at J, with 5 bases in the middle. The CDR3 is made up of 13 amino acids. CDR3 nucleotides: TGTGCCAGCAGTGAAGCGAGCTCAGATACGCAGTATTTT. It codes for CASSEASSDTQYF.

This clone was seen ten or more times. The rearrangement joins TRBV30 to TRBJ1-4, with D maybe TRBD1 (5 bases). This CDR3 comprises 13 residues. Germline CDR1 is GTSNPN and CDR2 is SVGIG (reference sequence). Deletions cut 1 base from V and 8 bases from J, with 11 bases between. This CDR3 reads CAWSAQGIEKLFF. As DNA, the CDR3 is TGTGCCTGGAGTGCCCAGGGTATAGAAAAACTGTTTTTT.

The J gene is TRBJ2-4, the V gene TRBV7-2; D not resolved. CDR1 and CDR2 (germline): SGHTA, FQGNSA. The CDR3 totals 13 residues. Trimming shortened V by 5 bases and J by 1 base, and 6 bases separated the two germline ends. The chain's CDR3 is CASSPGAKNIQYF. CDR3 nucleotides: TGTGCCAGCAGCCCCGGGGCCAAAAACATTCAGTACTTC.

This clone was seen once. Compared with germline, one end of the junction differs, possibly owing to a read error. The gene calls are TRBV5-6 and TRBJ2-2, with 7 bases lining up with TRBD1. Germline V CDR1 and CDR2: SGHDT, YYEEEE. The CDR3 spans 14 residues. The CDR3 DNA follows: TGTGCCAGCAGTTTGGACAGGTCGACCGGGGAGCTGTTTTTT. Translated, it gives CASSLDRSTGELFF.

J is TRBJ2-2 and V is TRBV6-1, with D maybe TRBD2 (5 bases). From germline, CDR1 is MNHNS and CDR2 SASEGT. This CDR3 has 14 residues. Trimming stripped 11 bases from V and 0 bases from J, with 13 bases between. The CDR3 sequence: CACGLGPNTGELFF. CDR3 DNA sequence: TGTGCCTGCGGACTGGGTCCGAACACCGGGGAGCTGTTTTTT.

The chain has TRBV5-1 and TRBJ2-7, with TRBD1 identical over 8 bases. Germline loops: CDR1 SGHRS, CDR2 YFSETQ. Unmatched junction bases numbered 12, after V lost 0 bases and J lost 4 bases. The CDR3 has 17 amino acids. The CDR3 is CASSLGTGFGVWYEQYF. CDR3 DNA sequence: TGCGCCAGCAGCTTGGGGACAGGGTTTGGGGTATGGTACGAGCAGTACTTC.